This T cell receptor (beta chain) came from a study of CD8 T cells in ankylosing spondylitis. Via MiXCR, TCRdb re-called the 5' RACE reads, giving one row per CDR3 protein. Among a few hundred thousand distinct CDR3 sequences listed, 20% to 25% were seen once. The CDR3 sequence is 12 residues long. The V end lost 5 bases, the J end lost 7 bases, and 10 bases lay between the germline ends. The study, taken as a whole, reports: Clones linked with disease were CD8+ and fairly uncommon in the peripheral blood. A TCR beta motif of about 8 highly homologous variants appeared characteristic of ankylosing spondylitis blood. From matched ankylosing spondylitis synovial fluid, disease-linked clones were reportedly recovered at significantly enriched levels.

On this clonotype itself: Antigen specificity is unknown.

Sequenced input: blood, either unsorted or a sorted T cell fraction (not recorded which). This rearrangement joins TRBV12-3 or TRBV12-4 to TRBJ2-3; D not certain. This TCR was sampled from a female donor with ankylosing spondylitis or in good health (not recorded which). This CDR3 is CASSPMRNTQYF. The DNA for the CDR3 is TGTGCCAGCAGTCCTATGCGGAATACGCAGTATTTT.